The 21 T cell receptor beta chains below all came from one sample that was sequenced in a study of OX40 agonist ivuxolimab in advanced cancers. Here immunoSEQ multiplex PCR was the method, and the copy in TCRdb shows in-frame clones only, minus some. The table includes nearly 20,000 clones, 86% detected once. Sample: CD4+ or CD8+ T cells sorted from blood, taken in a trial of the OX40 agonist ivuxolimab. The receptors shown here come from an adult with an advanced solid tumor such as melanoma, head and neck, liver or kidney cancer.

The CDR3 sequence is CASSPSRGRLDTQYF. The CDR3 DNA sequence: TGTGCCAGCTCACCATCAAGGGGTAGATTGGATACGCAGTATTTT. This chain links TRBV18 with TRBJ2-3, with D maybe TRBD1 (5 bases). Per germline, CDR1 KGHSH and CDR2 LQKENI. The length of the CDR3 is 15 residues. Between the trimmed V and J ends, which lost 2 bases and 6 bases, there was a span of 15 bases. The variable domain in full, completed from reference TRBV18 and TRBJ2-3, reads NAGVMQNPRHLVRRRGQEARLRCSPMKGHSHVYWYRQLPEEGLKFMVYLQKENIIDESGMPKERFSAEFPKEGPSILRIQQVVRGDSAAYFCASSPSRGRLDTQYFGPGTRLTVL.

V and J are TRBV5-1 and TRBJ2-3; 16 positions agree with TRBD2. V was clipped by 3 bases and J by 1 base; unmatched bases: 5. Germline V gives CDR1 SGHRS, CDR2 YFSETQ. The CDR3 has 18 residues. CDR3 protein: CASSSGLAGGPRTDTQYF. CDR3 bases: TGCGCCAGCAGCTCGGGACTAGCGGGAGGGCCGCGCACAGATACGCAGTATTTT.

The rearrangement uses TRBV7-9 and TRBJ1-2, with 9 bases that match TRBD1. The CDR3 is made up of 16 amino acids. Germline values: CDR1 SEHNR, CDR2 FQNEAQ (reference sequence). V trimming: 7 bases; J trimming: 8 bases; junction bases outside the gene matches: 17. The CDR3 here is CASTRSGGDRARGYTF. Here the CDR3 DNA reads TGTGCCAGCACCCGATCGGGAGGGGACAGGGCGAGGGGCTACACCTTC.

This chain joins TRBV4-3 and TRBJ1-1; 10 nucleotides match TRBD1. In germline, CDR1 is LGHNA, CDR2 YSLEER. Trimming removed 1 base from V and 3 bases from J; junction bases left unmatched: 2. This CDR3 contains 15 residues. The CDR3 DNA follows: TGCGCCAGCAGCCAAGCGACAGGGGGCTACACTGAAGCTTTCTTT. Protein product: CASSQATGGYTEAFF.

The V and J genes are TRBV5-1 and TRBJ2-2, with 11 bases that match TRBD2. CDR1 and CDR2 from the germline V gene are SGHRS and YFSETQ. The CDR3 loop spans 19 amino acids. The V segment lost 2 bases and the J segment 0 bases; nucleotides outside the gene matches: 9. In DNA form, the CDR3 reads TGCGCCAGCAGCTTAAGATCTAGCGGGGGGACCTCGAACACCGGGGAGCTGTTTTTT. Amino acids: CASSLRSSGGTSNTGELFF.

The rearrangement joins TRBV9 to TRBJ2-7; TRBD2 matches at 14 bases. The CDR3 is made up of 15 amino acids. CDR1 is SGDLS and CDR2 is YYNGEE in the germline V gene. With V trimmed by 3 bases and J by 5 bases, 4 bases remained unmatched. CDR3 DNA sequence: TGTGCCAGCAGCGGGACTAGCGGGGGGACCCACGAGCAGTACTTC. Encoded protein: CASSGTSGGTHEQYF.

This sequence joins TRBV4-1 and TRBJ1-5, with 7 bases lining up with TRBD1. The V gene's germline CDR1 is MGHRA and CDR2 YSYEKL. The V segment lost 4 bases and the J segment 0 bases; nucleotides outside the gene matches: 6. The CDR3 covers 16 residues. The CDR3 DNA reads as TGCGCCAGCAGCCTAGGGACAGCAGTTAGCAATCAGCCCCAGCATTTT. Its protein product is CASSLGTAVSNQPQHF.

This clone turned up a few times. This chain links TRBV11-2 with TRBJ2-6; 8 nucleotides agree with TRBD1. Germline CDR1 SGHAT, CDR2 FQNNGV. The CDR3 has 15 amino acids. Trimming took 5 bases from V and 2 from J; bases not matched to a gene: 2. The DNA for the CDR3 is TGTGCCAGCAGCCTGGACAGGGCTGGGGCCAACGTCCTGACTTTC. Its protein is CASSLDRAGANVLTF.

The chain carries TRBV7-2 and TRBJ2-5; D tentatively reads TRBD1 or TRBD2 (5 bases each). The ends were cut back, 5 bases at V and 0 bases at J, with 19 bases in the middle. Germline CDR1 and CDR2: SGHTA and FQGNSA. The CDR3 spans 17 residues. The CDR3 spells CASSREFTGAYQETQYF. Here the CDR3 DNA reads TGTGCCAGCAGCCGAGAATTCACCGGGGCCTACCAAGAGACCCAGTACTTC.

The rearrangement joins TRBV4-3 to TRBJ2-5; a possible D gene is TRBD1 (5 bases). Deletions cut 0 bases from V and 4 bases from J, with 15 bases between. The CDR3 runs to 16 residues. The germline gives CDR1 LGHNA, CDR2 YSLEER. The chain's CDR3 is CASSQDVWQGTETQYF. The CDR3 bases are TGCGCCAGCAGCCAAGATGTTTGGCAGGGTACAGAGACCCAGTACTTC.

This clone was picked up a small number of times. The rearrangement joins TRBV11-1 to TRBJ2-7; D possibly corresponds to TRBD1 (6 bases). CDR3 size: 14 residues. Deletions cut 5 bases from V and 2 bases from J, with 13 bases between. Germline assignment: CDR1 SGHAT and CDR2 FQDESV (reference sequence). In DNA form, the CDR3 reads TGTGCCAGCAGCAGAACAGGGTCAACCTACGAGCAGTACTTC. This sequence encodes CASSRTGSTYEQYF.

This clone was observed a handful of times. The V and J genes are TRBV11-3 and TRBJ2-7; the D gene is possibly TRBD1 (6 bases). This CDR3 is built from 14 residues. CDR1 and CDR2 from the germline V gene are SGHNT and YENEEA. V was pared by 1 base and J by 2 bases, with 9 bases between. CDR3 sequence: CASSLAGDTYEQYF. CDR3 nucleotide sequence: TGTGCCAGCAGCTTAGCAGGGGACACCTACGAGCAGTACTTC.

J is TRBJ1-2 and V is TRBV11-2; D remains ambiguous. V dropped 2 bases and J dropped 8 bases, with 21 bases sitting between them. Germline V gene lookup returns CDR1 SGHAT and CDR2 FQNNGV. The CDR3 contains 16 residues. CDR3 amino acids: CASSLNIGRPPGGYTF. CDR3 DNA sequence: TGTGCCAGCAGCTTAAATATCGGACGTCCCCCGGGGGGCTACACCTTC.

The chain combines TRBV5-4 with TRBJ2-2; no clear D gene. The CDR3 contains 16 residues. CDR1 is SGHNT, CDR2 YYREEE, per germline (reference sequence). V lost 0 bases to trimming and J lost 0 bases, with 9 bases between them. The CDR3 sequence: CASSLVGGSNTGELFF. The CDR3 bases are TGTGCCAGCAGCTTGGTAGGCGGATCGAACACCGGGGAGCTGTTTTTT.

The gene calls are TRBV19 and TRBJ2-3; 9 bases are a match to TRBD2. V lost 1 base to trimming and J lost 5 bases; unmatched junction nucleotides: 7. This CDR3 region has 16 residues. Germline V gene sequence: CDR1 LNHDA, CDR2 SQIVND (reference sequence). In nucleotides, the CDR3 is TGTGCCAGTAGTATAGGGGTAGCGGGAGATGGAGATACGCAGTATTTT. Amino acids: CASSIGVAGDGDTQYF.

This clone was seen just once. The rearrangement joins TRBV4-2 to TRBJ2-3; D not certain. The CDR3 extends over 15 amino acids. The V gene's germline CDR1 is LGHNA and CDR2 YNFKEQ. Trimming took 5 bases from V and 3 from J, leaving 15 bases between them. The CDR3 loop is CASSFNPARTDTQYF. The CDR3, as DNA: TGTGCCAGCAGCTTCAATCCCGCACGAACAGATACGCAGTATTTT.

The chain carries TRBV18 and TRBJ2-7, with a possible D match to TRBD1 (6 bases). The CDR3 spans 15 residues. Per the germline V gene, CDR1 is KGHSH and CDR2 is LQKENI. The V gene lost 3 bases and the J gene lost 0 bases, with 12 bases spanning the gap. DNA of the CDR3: TGTGCCAGCTCACCGTCAGGGGCCCACTCCTACGAGCAGTACTTC. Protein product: CASSPSGAHSYEQYF.

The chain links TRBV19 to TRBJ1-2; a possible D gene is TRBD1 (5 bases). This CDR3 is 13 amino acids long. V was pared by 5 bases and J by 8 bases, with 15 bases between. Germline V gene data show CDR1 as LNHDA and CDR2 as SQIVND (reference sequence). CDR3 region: CASSVSRGRGYTF. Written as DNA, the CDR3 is TGTGCCAGTAGTGTCTCGAGGGGTCGGGGCTACACCTTC. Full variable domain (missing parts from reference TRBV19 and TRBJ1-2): DGGITQSPKYLFRKEGQNVTLSCEQNLNHDAMYWYRQDPGQGLRLIYYSQIVNDFQKGDIAEGYSVSREKKESFPLTVTSAQKNPTAFYLCASSVSRGRGYTFGSGTRLTVV.

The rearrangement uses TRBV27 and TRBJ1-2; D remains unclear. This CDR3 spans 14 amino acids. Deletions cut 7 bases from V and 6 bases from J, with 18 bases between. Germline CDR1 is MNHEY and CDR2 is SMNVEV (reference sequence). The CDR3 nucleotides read TGTGCCAGCAAATTTCGGGGAGCGTACAATGGCTACACCTTC. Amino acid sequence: CASKFRGAYNGYTF.

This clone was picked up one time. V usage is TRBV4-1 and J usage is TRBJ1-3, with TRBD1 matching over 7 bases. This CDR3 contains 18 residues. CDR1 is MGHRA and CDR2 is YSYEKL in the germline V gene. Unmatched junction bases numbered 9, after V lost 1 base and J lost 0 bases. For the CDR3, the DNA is TGCGCCAGCAGCCAAGTCGACCCTCGACAGGGCTCTGGAAACACCATATATTTT. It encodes CASSQVDPRQGSGNTIYF.

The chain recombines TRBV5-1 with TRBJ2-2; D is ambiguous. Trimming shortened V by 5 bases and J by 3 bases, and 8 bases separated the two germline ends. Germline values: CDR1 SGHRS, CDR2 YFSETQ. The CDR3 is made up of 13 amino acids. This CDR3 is CASRARDTGELFF. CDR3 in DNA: TGCGCCAGCAGGGCCCGGGACACCGGGGAGCTGTTTTTT.